The clone carrying this T cell receptor (beta chain) was picked up many times. Construction of the TCR beta libraries employed iRepertoire HTBI primers in conjunction with Arm-PCR of CDR3 regions. From the multiplex PCR reads, TCRdb called clonotypes with MiXCR, one entry per CDR3 protein. Of some 250,000 distinct CDR3 sequences in the sample, 18% were seen once. This specimen belongs to a study of regulatory T cells in long-lasting Graves disease. Time point described: newly diagnosed GD, antithyroid drugs for less than 3 months. The authors made the TCR library using RNA they extracted from PBMCs. These sequences were also reported in another study, on T cells in Graves' hyperthyroidism and ophthalmopathy.

The input for sequencing was peripheral blood mononuclear cells (PBMCs), taken at new diagnosis, from a patient treated with antithyroid drugs. This receptor was taken from a woman under 40 with Graves disease.

DNA of the CDR3: TGTGCCAGCAGCCCCGGGTATGGCCAAGAGACCCAGTACTTC. It is translated as CASSPGYGQETQYF. V usage is TRBV3-1 and J usage is TRBJ2-5; no clear D gene. The CDR3 loop spans 14 amino acids. The germline V and J ends were trimmed by 4 bases and 1 base, with 10 bases remaining between them. In germline, CDR1 is LGHDT, CDR2 YNNKEL (reference sequence).